This entry features one T cell receptor beta chain sequence. Its antigen is not identified. The assay was immunoSEQ multiplex PCR, and TCRdb's table has in-frame clones only and misses some. The sample lists fewer than 50,000 clones, around 80% occurring once. The data were taken from a study of T cell responses to AZD1222 COVID-19 vaccine. Study findings and constraints: Repertoire samples came only from after the peak T cell response.

V gave up 4 bases and J gave up 0 bases, with 7 bases separating them. Per germline, CDR1 SQVTM and CDR2 ANQGSEA. The CDR3 covers 13 residues. Sequences were derived from peripheral blood, sampled on day 0 of AZD1222 vaccination. This sequence originates from an adult in good health. V is TRBV29-1 and J is TRBJ1-5; unclear D gene. The CDR3 spells CSVAGNSNQPQHF. CDR3 bases: TGCAGCGTTGCCGGGAATAGCAATCAGCCCCAGCATTTT.